This T cell receptor (beta chain) is from a study of blood T cell repertoires in COVID-19. Study as a whole: The origin of the acute and convalescent COVID-19 samples was the United States, Italy and Spain.

Followed over time, Seattle patients had been enrolled while infection was active. In the authors' methods: Estimates of nucleated cell counts were drawn from the amplification of reference gene primers. Method: immunoSEQ multiplex PCR; TCRdb's copy keeps in-frame clones and lacks some. V, J and clone size were drawn from that table, and D and trimming were deduced from the DNA. This repertoire shows 220,000 or so clones, roughly 92% found once; its top ten account for about 0.8%. This CDR3 is 15 amino acids long. Germline V CDR1 and CDR2: SGHRS, YFSETQ. The J segment lost 4 bases and the V segment lost 4 bases, leaving 10 bases of the junction unmatched.

The sequence was obtained from a man in his 60s with COVID-19, enrolled during active disease. This chain joins TRBV5-1 and TRBJ2-7; 8 nucleotides match TRBD1. Input material: peripheral blood. For the CDR3, the DNA is TGCGCCAGCAGCGAAGACAGGGGCCCTTTTTACGAGCAGTACTTC. It yields the protein CASSEDRGPFYEQYF.